This entry lists 9 T cell receptor beta chains sequenced from one sample in a study of graft-versus-host responses after intestinal transplantation (dated by TCRdb to 2020 to 2022). Which antigens these TCRs recognize remains unknown. The method behind the library was the immunoSEQ multiplex PCR assay. What TCRdb holds here is the immuneACCESS table cut down to in-frame rearrangements. Part of the clones is not present; checked against another copy, under half of the missing clones reflect an unresolved V gene, and the others are unexplained. The sample records 90,000 to 150,000 clones, approximately 95% of which are singletons. Over 2.5% of the sample is held by the ten biggest clonotypes. Interpreted using the paper, the time point label stands for: cells obtained before transplantation from donor or recipient. Sequenced material: unstimulated CD8+ T cells sorted from spleen or lymph node cells, taken before intestinal transplant. The receptors were gathered from a human donor who received an intestinal transplant.

The V and J genes are TRBV28 and TRBJ2-1, with 7 bases matching TRBD2. The CDR3 is made up of 15 amino acids. Germline V CDR1 and CDR2: MDHEN, SYDVKM. V lost 3 bases and J lost 4; bases outside the gene matches: 6. This CDR3 is CASSLWDYRYNEQFF. In DNA form, the CDR3 reads TGTGCCAGCAGTTTGTGGGACTACCGATACAATGAGCAGTTCTTC.

The gene calls are TRBV29-1 and TRBJ2-5, with D possibly TRBD1 on 6 matching bases. V lost 0 bases, J lost 8 bases, and 10 bases lay in between. CDR3 length: 12 residues. Germline lookup yields CDR1 SQVTM and CDR2 ANQGSEA. CDR3 in DNA: TGCAGCGTTGAAGAAGGGACACCTACCCAGTACTTC. Translation gives CSVEEGTPTQYF.

The rearrangement links TRBV15 to TRBJ2-2, with TRBD2 as a possible D gene (7 bases). Germline CDR1 reads LNHNV; CDR2 reads YYDKDF (reference sequence). There are 15 residues in the CDR3. Trimming removed 5 bases at V and 5 bases at J, with 15 bases between. The CDR3 sequence: CATSSRGAGTGELFF. The CDR3, as DNA: TGTGCCACCAGCTCCCGGGGGGCGGGAACCGGGGAGCTGTTTTTT.

The chain links TRBV27 to TRBJ2-7; 14 positions agree with TRBD2. V lost 3 bases and J lost 3; bases outside the gene matches: 4. The germline gives CDR1 MNHEY, CDR2 SMNVEV (reference sequence). CDR3 length: 16 residues. CDR3 sequence: CASSLGLAGVGYEQYF. The CDR3, as DNA: TGTGCCAGCAGTTTGGGACTAGCGGGAGTGGGCTACGAGCAGTACTTC.

The rearrangement uses TRBV6-5 and TRBJ2-7, with a weak D call TRBD2 (5 bases). The germline V and J ends were trimmed by 0 bases and 3 bases, with 12 bases remaining between them. There are 15 residues in the CDR3. Germline V gene data show CDR1 as MNHEY and CDR2 as SVGAGI. The CDR3 nucleotides read TGTGCCAGCAGTTACTCGAAAAGACTAATCTACGAGCAGTACTTC. Amino acids: CASSYSKRLIYEQYF.

The chain joins TRBV18 to TRBJ1-4; TRBD1 matches 7 bases. J lost 7 bases, V lost 3 bases, and 8 bases had no gene match. The CDR3 is 15 residues long. Germline V gene data show CDR1 as KGHSH and CDR2 as LQKENI. CDR3 sequence reads: CASSPVNRGVEKLFF. In DNA, the CDR3 is TGTGCCAGCTCACCCGTTAACAGGGGTGTTGAAAAACTGTTTTTT. The full variable domain, its missing parts supplied by reference TRBV18 and TRBJ1-4, is NAGVMQNPRHLVRRRGQEARLRCSPMKGHSHVYWYRQLPEEGLKFMVYLQKENIIDESGMPKERFSAEFPKEGPSILRIQQVVRGDSAAYFCASSPVNRGVEKLFFGSGTQLSVL.

V and J are TRBV27 and TRBJ1-1; D is undetermined. V was shortened by 11 bases and J by 0 bases, with 22 bases between the two germline ends. CDR3 size: 16 residues. Germline CDR1 is MNHEY and CDR2 is SMNVEV (reference sequence). The CDR3 sequence is CASRWSPDQMNTEAFF. CDR3 nucleotides: TGTGCCTCCCGTTGGAGTCCGGACCAAATGAACACTGAAGCTTTCTTT.

The rearrangement uses TRBV6-5 and TRBJ2-2; D unclear. In germline, CDR1 is MNHEY, CDR2 SVGAGI. V gave up 6 bases and J gave up 0 bases, with 11 bases separating them. This CDR3 is built from 15 residues. In DNA, the CDR3 is TGTGCCAGCAGGTTCGGAGCTGCGAACACCGGGGAGCTGTTTTTT. It encodes CASRFGAANTGELFF.

The genes are TRBV29-1 and TRBJ1-1; no clear D gene. This CDR3 has 14 amino acids. Germline V gives CDR1 SQVTM, CDR2 ANQGSEA. Trimming took 3 bases from V and 4 from J, leaving 15 bases between them. CDR3 protein: CSVDSRSRFTEAFF. The CDR3 nucleotides read TGCAGCGTTGATTCTCGGTCACGGTTCACTGAAGCTTTCTTT. The full variable domain, in which reference TRBV29-1 and TRBJ1-1 provide the parts outside the CDR3, is SAVISQKPSRDICQRGTSLTIQCQVDSQVTMMFWYRQQPGQSLTLIATANQGSEATYESGFVIDKFPISRPNLTFSTLTVSNMSPEDSSIYLCSVDSRSRFTEAFFGQGTRLTVV.